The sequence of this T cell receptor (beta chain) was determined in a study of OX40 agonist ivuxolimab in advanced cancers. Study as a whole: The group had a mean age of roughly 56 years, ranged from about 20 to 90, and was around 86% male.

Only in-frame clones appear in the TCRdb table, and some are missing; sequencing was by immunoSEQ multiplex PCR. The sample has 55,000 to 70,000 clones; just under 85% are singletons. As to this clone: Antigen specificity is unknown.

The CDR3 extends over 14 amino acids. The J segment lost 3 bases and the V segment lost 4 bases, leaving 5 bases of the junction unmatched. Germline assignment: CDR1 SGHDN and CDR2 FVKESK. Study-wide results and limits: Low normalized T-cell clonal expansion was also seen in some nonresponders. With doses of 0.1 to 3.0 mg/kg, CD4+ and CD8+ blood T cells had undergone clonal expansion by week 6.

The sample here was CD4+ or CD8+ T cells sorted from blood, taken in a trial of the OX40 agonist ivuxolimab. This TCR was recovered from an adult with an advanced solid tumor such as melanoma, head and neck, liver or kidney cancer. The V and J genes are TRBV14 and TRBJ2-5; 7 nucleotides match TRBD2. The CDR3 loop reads CASSPSGREETQYF. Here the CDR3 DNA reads TGTGCCAGCAGCCCGTCAGGGAGGGAAGAGACCCAGTACTTC.